The present entry profiles one T cell receptor (beta chain) with its context. Its antigen is unidentified. This sample is drawn from a study of cytomegalovirus exposure and HLA in healthy donors. Findings and caveats of the study: Per published reports, the classifier diagnosed cytomegalovirus status with high specificity and sensitivity. Rates of TCR association differed by HLA locus in a later analysis, with DRB1 highest and HLA-C lowest. A later analysis reported that several of the most significant clusters appeared to be linked to common viral pathogens, among them Epstein-Barr virus.

The germline gives CDR1 MNHNY, CDR2 SVGAGI (reference sequence). CDR3 length: 14 amino acids. The ends were cut back, 7 bases at V and 4 bases at J, with 16 bases in the middle. The PCR employed 60 Vbeta primers together with 13 Jbeta primers. The repertoire was sequenced with immunoSEQ multiplex PCR; TCRdb's copy has only in-frame clones and lacks some. The sample comprises roughly 190,000 clones, 87% of which are singletons, and 1% to 1.5% rests with the top ten. The sequencing sample was made of PBMCs. The sequence came from a man between 25 and 39 years old in good health and CMV-seronegative. V and J are TRBV6-6 and TRBJ1-2; D is uncertain. CDR3 DNA: TGTGCCAGCACCCCCGACCGACTCGGCTATGGCTACACCTTC. Translating gives CASTPDRLGYGYTF.